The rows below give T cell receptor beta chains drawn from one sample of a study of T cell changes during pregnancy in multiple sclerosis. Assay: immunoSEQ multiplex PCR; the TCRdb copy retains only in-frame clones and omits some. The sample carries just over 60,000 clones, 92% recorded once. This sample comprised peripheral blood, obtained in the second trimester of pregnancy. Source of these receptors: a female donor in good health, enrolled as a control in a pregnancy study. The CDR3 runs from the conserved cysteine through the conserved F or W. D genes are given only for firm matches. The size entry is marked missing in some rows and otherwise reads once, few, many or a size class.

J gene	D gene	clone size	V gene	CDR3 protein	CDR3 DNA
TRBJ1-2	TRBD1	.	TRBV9	CASSVRYSGTAYGYTF	TGTGCCAGCAGCGTGCGATATTCAGGGACAGCTTATGGCTACACCTTC
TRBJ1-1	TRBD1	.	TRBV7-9	CASSRMHPGQGPEAFF	TGTGCCAGCAGCCGGATGCATCCGGGACAGGGGCCTGAAGCTTTCTTT
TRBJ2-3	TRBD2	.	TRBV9	CASSVVGDERGGRTDTQYF	TGTGCCAGCAGCGTAGTAGGCGATGAGCGGGGGGGGCGGACAGATACGCAGTATTTT
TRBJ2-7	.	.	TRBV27	CASSLSLAPTYEQYF	TGTGCCAGCAGTTTATCACTCGCTCCGACCTACGAGCAGTACTTC
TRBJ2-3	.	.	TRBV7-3	CASTTGHYTDTQYF	TGTGCCAGCACGACGGGACACTACACAGATACGCAGTATTTT
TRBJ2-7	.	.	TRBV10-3	CAINLEVSLRTYEQYF	TGTGCCATCAACCTAGAGGTGTCGCTACGTACCTACGAGCAGTACTTC
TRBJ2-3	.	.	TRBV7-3	CASSSPGITDTQYF	TGTGCCAGCAGCTCCCCAGGGATCACAGATACGCAGTATTTT
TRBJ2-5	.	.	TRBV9	CTSSVARGLWETQYF	TGTACCAGCAGCGTAGCTCGGGGGTTGTGGGAGACCCAGTACTTC
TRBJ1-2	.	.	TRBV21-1	CASSTLPGQGASHYGYTF	TGTGCCAGCAGCACCCTCCCAGGACAGGGAGCCTCCCACTATGGCTACACCTTC
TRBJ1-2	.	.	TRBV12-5	CASGLASGTRAHGYTF	TGTGCTAGTGGTTTGGCCTCCGGGACAAGAGCACATGGCTACACCTTC
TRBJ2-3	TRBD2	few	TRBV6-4	CASSDSGTSGADTQYF	TGTGCCAGCAGTGACTCCGGGACTAGCGGGGCAGATACGCAGTATTTT
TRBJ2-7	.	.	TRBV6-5	CASSNRWDNSYEQYF	TGTGCCAGCAGTAACCGTTGGGACAACTCCTACGAGCAGTACTTC
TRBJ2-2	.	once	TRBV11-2	CASTVTGELFF	TGTGCCAGCACCGTTACCGGGGAGCTGTTTTTT
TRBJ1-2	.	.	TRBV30	CAWERPYYGYTF	TGTGCCTGGGAGAGGCCCTACTATGGCTACACCTTC
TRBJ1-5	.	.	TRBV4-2	CASSSQVGRAEPQHF	TGTGCCAGCAGCAGTCAAGTGGGCAGGGCTGAGCCCCAGCATTTT
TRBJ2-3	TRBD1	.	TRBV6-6	CASRAHSGQGSDTQYF	TGTGCCAGCAGAGCCCACTCGGGACAGGGATCAGATACGCAGTATTTT
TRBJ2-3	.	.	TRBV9	CASSVAGGPLFTDTQYF	TGTGCCAGCAGCGTAGCCGGGGGGCCTCTATTCACAGATACGCAGTATTTT
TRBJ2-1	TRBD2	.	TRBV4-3	CASSPLSGGWDEQFF	TGCGCCAGCAGCCCCCTCTCGGGAGGGTGGGATGAGCAGTTCTTC
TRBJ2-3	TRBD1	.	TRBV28	CASVEAGRGRSDTQYF	TGTGCCAGCGTCGAGGCGGGCAGGGGGCGATCAGATACGCAGTATTTT
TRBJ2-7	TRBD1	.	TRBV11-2	CASSLTGASVSYEQYF	TGTGCCAGCAGCTTGACAGGGGCCTCAGTTTCCTACGAGCAGTACTTC
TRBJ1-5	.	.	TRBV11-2	CASSYPVVSNQPQHF	TGTGCCAGCAGCTACCCGGTCGTGAGCAATCAGCCCCAGCATTTT